This is a list of T cell receptor beta chains from one sample in a study of CD8 T cells in ankylosing spondylitis. TCRdb analysed the 5' RACE reads with MiXCR anew, one entry per CDR3 protein. The sample contains 500,000 to 650,000 distinct CDR3 sequences, 5.3% of which appear only once. The sequenced sample consisted of blood, either unsorted or a sorted T cell fraction (not recorded which). These receptors came from a male donor with ankylosing spondylitis. CDR3s include the opening cysteine and the closing phenylalanine or tryptophan. D genes are given only for firm matches. Clone size, where shown, is once, few, many, or a class for clones that have expanded.

clone size	D gene	J gene	V gene	CDR3 DNA	CDR3 protein
many	NA	TRBJ2-1	TRBV30	TGTGCCTGGAGTACGGGCACCTACAATGAGCAGTTCTTC	CAWSTGTYNEQFF
many	TRBD2	TRBJ2-4	TRBV5-1	TGCGCCAGCAGCTTGGGGGCCTTAGCGGGGAAAAACATTCAGTACTTC	CASSLGALAGKNIQYF
many	TRBD1	TRBJ1-2	TRBV28	TGTGCCAGCAGTTCAACAGGGGGCGAGGACTATGGCTACACCTTC	CASSSTGGEDYGYTF
few	NA	TRBJ2-1	TRBV11-2	TGTGCCAGCAGTTGGGAAGGAATGGGGGAGCAGTTCTTC	CASSWEGMGEQFF
many	NA	TRBJ2-7	TRBV7-9	TGTGCCAGCGGGGGCTACGAGCAGTACTTC	CASGGYEQYF
many	NA	TRBJ2-1	TRBV4-3	TGCGCCAGCAGCTTCGACATCTACAATGAGCAGTTCTTC	CASSFDIYNEQFF
few	TRBD1	TRBJ2-7	TRBV4-3	TGCGCCAGCAGCCAAGTATGGACAGGGGGCTACGAGCAGTACTTC	CASSQVWTGGYEQYF
many	NA	TRBJ1-1	TRBV28	TGTGCCACCATAGACCCTGGACGCACTGAAGCTTTCTTT	CATIDPGRTEAFF
many	TRBD1	TRBJ1-2	TRBV29-1	TGCAGCGTTGAAGATTTGACAGGGCGCAACTATGGCTACACCTTC	CSVEDLTGRNYGYTF
many	NA	TRBJ2-7	TRBV7-2	TGTGCCAGCAGCTTCCTGGGATTAGGCTACGAGCAGTACTTC	CASSFLGLGYEQYF
many	TRBD1	TRBJ1-1	TRBV10-3	TGTGCCACCGACAGGGGAGGCACTGAAGCTTTCTTT	CATDRGGTEAFF
many	NA	TRBJ2-1	TRBV5-5	TGTGCCAGCAGCCTCTGGACAGCACCACAGAGCTCCTACAATGAGCAGTTCTTC	CASSLWTAPQSSYNEQFF
many	TRBD1	TRBJ2-7	TRBV5-6	TGTGCCAGCAGCTTTTGGACAGGGTGGGAGCAATACTTC	CASSFWTGWEQYF
many	NA	TRBJ2-5	TRBV5-1	TGCGCCAGCAGCTTGTTCTGGACACCGGGAGAGTACCAAGAGACCCAGTACTTC	CASSLFWTPGEYQETQYF
many	TRBD2	TRBJ2-3	TRBV20-1	TGCAGTGCTAGGCCAACTAGCGGTTACACAGATACGCAGTATTTT	CSARPTSGYTDTQYF
few	NA	TRBJ2-7	TRBV4-1	TGCGCCAGCAGCCAAGTGCTGCCAGGGGTCGACGAGCAGTACTTC	CASSQVLPGVDEQYF
many	NA	TRBJ1-5	TRBV20-1	TGCAGTGCTATTCTACAGGGTCGAAGCAATCAGCCCCAGCATTTT	CSAILQGRSNQPQHF
NA	TRBD2	TRBJ2-3	TRBV29-1	TGCAGCGGGAGCGGGGGCCGCACAGATACGCAGTATTTT	CSGSGGRTDTQYF
NA	TRBD1	TRBJ2-2	TRBV14	TGTGCCAGCAGCGGATTAGGGACAGTCACCGGGGAGCTGTTTTTT	CASSGLGTVTGELFF
many	TRBD2	TRBJ2-1	TRBV5-1	TGCGCCAGCAGCTTGGCGACGACTAGCGGGGGGTACAATGAGCAGTTCTTC	CASSLATTSGGYNEQFF
many	NA	TRBJ2-2	TRBV29-1	TGCAGCGTTGAAGACTACGGGGGACAGCCCGGGGAGCTGTTTTTT	CSVEDYGGQPGELFF
few	NA	TRBJ2-2	TRBV6-1	TGTGCCAGCAGGGACTTGCTCACCGGGGAGCTGTTTTTT	CASRDLLTGELFF
many	NA	TRBJ2-7	TRBV28	TGTGCCAGCAGTACGTTCAGCTCCTCGTACGAGCAGTACTTC	CASSTFSSSYEQYF
many	NA	TRBJ1-1	TRBV4-1	TGCGCCAGCAGCCAAGATCTTCAGGGACGGTGGGGCACTGAAGCTTTCTTT	CASSQDLQGRWGTEAFF
many	NA	TRBJ1-3	TRBV21-1	TGTGCCAGCAGCCCCCTTGGGGGGCTTGGAAACACCATATATTTT	CASSPLGGLGNTIYF
many	TRBD1	TRBJ1-2	TRBV5-1	TGCGCCAGCAGCGTGGACAGGGGAAATGGCTACACCTTC	CASSVDRGNGYTF
NA	NA	TRBJ2-7	TRBV20-1	TGCAGTGCTAGAGATCCGGTATCAGGGTTCCAATTCCACGAGCAGTACTTC	CSARDPVSGFQFHEQYF
many	TRBD2	TRBJ2-5	TRBV20-1	TGCAGTGCTACCCCAAGCGGGAGGCCCCAAGAGACCCAGTACTTC	CSATPSGRPQETQYF
many	NA	TRBJ1-2	TRBV7-2	TGTGCCAGCAGCTCCACCCTCGGATACTATGGCTACACCTTC	CASSSTLGYYGYTF
many	TRBD1	TRBJ1-2	TRBV5-8	TGTGCCAGCAGCTTGTGGGCCGGGACAGGGGGTAATGGCTACACCTTC	CASSLWAGTGGNGYTF
many	NA	TRBJ1-1	TRBV6-2/TRBV6-3	TGTGCCAGCAGTTACTTGCGGCTCATGAACACTGAAGCTTTCTTT	CASSYLRLMNTEAFF
NA	NA	TRBJ2-2	TRBV2	TGTGCCAGCAGTGAAGGGAAGGCTCCGAACACCGGGGAGCTGTTTTTT	CASSEGKAPNTGELFF
many	NA	TRBJ2-2	TRBV7-9	TGTGCCAGCAGCCTTCGTGGGTACGGGGAGCTGTTTTTT	CASSLRGYGELFF
many	NA	TRBJ2-3	TRBV4-2	TGTGCCAGCAGTCCTTTTCCTAGAAAGAGCATCTCAGATACGCAGTATTTT	CASSPFPRKSISDTQYF
many	TRBD2	TRBJ2-3	TRBV4-2	TGTGCCAGCAGCCAAGTCAGGACTAGCGGGAGGGGATCAGATACGCAGTATTTT	CASSQVRTSGRGSDTQYF
many	TRBD2	TRBJ2-4	TRBV5-1	TGCGCCAGCAGCCCGTCCGCGGGACTAGCGGGAGAGACTCAGTACTTC	CASSPSAGLAGETQYF
many	TRBD2	TRBJ2-5	TRBV20-1	TGCAGTGCAAGGGACTATAGAAAAGAGACCCAGTACTTC	CSARDYRKETQYF
many	NA	TRBJ1-2	TRBV4-3	TGCGCCAGCAGCCAAGCCCGGAGCACCTATGGCTACACCTTC	CASSQARSTYGYTF